The present TCR beta chain was sequenced within a study of fetal regulatory T cell absence and autoimmunity. The method was immunoSEQ multiplex PCR; TCRdb's version includes in-frame clones alone and lacks a portion of them. Among about 50,000 clones listed, roughly 80% were seen once. V was pared by 1 base and J by 3 bases, with 0 bases of the junction left unmatched. The CDR3 runs 13 residues. CDR1 GTSNPN and CDR2 SVGIG come from the germline V gene (reference sequence). The receptor's source is a newborn boy with IPEX syndrome. Sequenced: cord blood. The chain recombines TRBV30 with TRBJ1-3; 7 bases fit TRBD1. CDR3 nucleotide sequence: TGTGCCTGGAGTGGACAGGGTGGAAACACCATATATTTT. It specifies CAWSGQGGNTIYF.